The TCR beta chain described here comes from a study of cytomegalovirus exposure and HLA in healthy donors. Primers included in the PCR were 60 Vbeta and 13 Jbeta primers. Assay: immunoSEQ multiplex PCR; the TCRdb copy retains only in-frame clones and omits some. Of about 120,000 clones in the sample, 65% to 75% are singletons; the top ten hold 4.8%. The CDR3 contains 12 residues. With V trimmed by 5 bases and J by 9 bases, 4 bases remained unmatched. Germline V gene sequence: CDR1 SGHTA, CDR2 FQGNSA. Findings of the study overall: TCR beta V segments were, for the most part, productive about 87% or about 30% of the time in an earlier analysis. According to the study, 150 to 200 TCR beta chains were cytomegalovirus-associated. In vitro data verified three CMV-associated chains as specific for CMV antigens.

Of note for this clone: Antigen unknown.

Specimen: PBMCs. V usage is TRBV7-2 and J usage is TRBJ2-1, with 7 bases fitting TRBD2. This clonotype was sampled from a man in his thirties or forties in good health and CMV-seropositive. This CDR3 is CASSTPSGEQFF. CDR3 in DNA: TGTGCCAGCAGCACCCCTAGCGGTGAGCAGTTCTTC.